This TCR beta chain was found in a study of Tregs in tolerant kidney transplant recipients. Study findings and constraints: Few patients were studied, so findings need validation in larger groups.

The protocol was immunoSEQ multiplex PCR, while the TCRdb copy is restricted to in-frame clones and leaves out a portion. The sample comprises roughly 120,000 clones, roughly 92% of which are singletons, and approximately 0.54% rests with the top ten. As regards this clone: No antigen is known for it.

After removal of 6 bases from V and 7 bases from J, the junction contained 14 bases not matched to a gene. CDR1 KGHSH and CDR2 LQKENI come from the germline V gene. CDR3 length: 15 residues. The receptor comes from a human donor in good health. Sequencing was carried out using CD4+ T cells from blood. The chain employs TRBV18 and TRBJ1-2; 7 nucleotides line up with TRBD1. CDR3 loop: CASSPTQNRGSGYTF. CDR3 coding DNA: TGTGCCAGCTCCCCTACACAAAACAGGGGAAGTGGCTACACCTTC. Filled out from reference TRBV18 and TRBJ1-2, the complete variable domain reads NAGVMQNPRHLVRRRGQEARLRCSPMKGHSHVYWYRQLPEEGLKFMVYLQKENIIDESGMPKERFSAEFPKEGPSILRIQQVVRGDSAAYFCASSPTQNRGSGYTFGSGTRLTVV.